The 16 T cell receptor beta chains given below trace back to one sample, sequenced in a study of spatial heterogeneity in lung cancer. The time point was: sample taken at primary tumor resection. TCRdb fed the 5' RACE reads into MiXCR, producing one record per CDR3 protein. The sample includes 35,000 to 55,000 distinct CDR3 sequences, 12% to 15% of them seen just once. Sample: PBMCs, taken at surgery. These receptor sequences come from a male donor with early-stage non-small cell lung cancer.

This clonotype has a handful of counts. The chain joins TRBV10-3 to TRBJ2-3; 7 bases are a match to TRBD2. Per the germline V gene, CDR1 is ENHRY and CDR2 is SYGVKD. J gave up 1 base and V 1 base, and 8 bases lay outside the gene matches. The CDR3 is 17 residues long. CDR3 loop: CAISEYTSGDGTDTQYF. The CDR3 DNA sequence: TGTGCCATCAGTGAGTACACGAGCGGGGACGGCACAGATACGCAGTATTTT.

This chain links TRBV19 with TRBJ2-1; tentatively, D is TRBD1 (6 bases). The germline gives CDR1 LNHDA, CDR2 SQIVND (reference sequence). The CDR3 contains 16 residues. V lost 5 bases and J 2 bases, leaving 16 bases between the germline ends. The CDR3 bases are TGTGCCAGTAGTCCCCGACAGGACGCGGCCTACAATGAGCAGTTCTTC. This translates into CASSPRQDAAYNEQFF.

DNA of the CDR3: TGTGCCAGCAGACGGGGACAGCACACAGATACGCAGTATTTT. This translates into CASRRGQHTDTQYF. The genes are TRBV12-3 or TRBV12-4 and TRBJ2-3; TRBD1 matches at 7 bases. Germline trimming cut 6 bases from V and 2 bases from J; bases unmatched to any gene: 5. There are 14 residues in the CDR3.

In regard to this clonotype: A much bigger clone sits one base away, suggesting this may be a read error. This sequence joins TRBV25-1 and TRBJ2-7, with 8 positions matching TRBD1. The V gene's germline CDR1 is MGHDK and CDR2 SYGVNS. The CDR3 spans 12 residues. V gave up 5 bases and J gave up 5 bases; unmatched junction bases: 2. The CDR3 DNA follows: TGTGCCAGCAGTCCGACAGGGGACGAGCAGTACTTC. Amino acid sequence: CASSPTGDEQYF.

V gene TRBV5-6 combines with J gene TRBJ2-5, with TRBD1 identical over 7 bases. This CDR3 contains 13 residues. The germline gives CDR1 SGHDT, CDR2 YYEEEE. V gave up 2 bases and J gave up 3 bases; unmatched junction bases: 1. Written as DNA, the CDR3 is TGTGCCAGCAGCTTAGGGACAGAAGAGACCCAGTACTTC. It is translated as CASSLGTEETQYF.

This clonotype was detected ten times or more. This chain joins TRBV7-2 and TRBJ1-2; 7 nucleotides align to TRBD1. CDR1 SGHTA and CDR2 FQGNSA come from the germline V gene. The CDR3 loop spans 13 amino acids. After removal of 5 bases from V and 4 bases from J, the junction contained 4 bases not matched to a gene. The CDR3 region has the DNA TGTGCCAGCAGCCCCCCAGGGGGCTATGGCTACACCTTC. Translation: CASSPPGGYGYTF.

This clonotype was counted at least ten times. The rearrangement uses TRBV7-2 and TRBJ1-3, with 9 bases identical to TRBD1. The trim removed 1 base at V and 4 bases at J, leaving 8 bases unmatched. Germline assignment: CDR1 SGHTA and CDR2 FQGNSA. This CDR3 is 17 amino acids long. The CDR3 here is CASSLVWDRVQGNTIYF. In DNA form, the CDR3 reads TGTGCCAGCAGCTTAGTTTGGGACAGGGTTCAGGGAAACACCATATATTTT. Filled out from reference TRBV7-2 and TRBJ1-3, the complete variable domain reads GAGVSQSPSNKVTEKGKDVELRCDPISGHTALYWYRQSLGQGLEFLIYFQGNSAPDKSGLPSDRFSAERTGGSVSTLTIQRTQQEDSAVYLCASSLVWDRVQGNTIYFGEGSWLTVV.

The chain couples TRBV2 to TRBJ2-3, with TRBD2 identical over 7 bases. The CDR3 is 15 residues long. Germline values: CDR1 SNHLY, CDR2 FYNNEI. Unmatched junction bases numbered 9, after V lost 6 bases and J lost 3 bases. The CDR3 spells CASSQLLAATDTQYF. Written as DNA, the CDR3 is TGTGCCAGCAGCCAACTCCTAGCGGCTACAGATACGCAGTATTTT.

The V call is TRBV10-3, the J call TRBJ2-7; TRBD2 aligns across 8 bases. Per the germline V gene, CDR1 is ENHRY and CDR2 is SYGVKD. The junction had 9 bases not matched to a gene; V was cut back by 6 bases and J by 5 bases. The CDR3 is made up of 14 amino acids. The CDR3 loop is CAISIAGNHNEQYF. Here the CDR3 DNA reads TGTGCCATCAGCATAGCGGGAAATCACAACGAGCAGTACTTC.

The genes are TRBV27 and TRBJ1-4, with D hard to call. Trimming left V 3 bases short and J 0 bases short, with 5 bases between. In germline, CDR1 is MNHEY, CDR2 SMNVEV (reference sequence). The CDR3 spans 14 residues. The DNA for the CDR3 is TGTGCCAGCAGTTTCGGGGCAACTAATGAAAAACTGTTTTTT. This gives the protein CASSFGATNEKLFF.

The V and J genes are TRBV6-1 and TRBJ2-3, with TRBD2 matching 11 bases. The V gene's germline CDR1 is MNHNS and CDR2 SASEGT. Unmatched junction bases numbered 8, after V lost 6 bases and J lost 6 bases. The CDR3 extends over 15 amino acids. CDR3 in DNA: TGTGCCAGCAGACTGACTAGCGGGGCTACGGATACGCAGTATTTT. Protein: CASRLTSGATDTQYF.

This clonotype was counted many times. The rearrangement links TRBV2 to TRBJ2-5; tentative D call: TRBD1 (6 bases). CDR1 and CDR2 (germline): SNHLY, FYNNEI. The CDR3 extends over 16 amino acids. V was pared by 7 bases and J by 7 bases, with 25 bases between. The DNA of the CDR3 is TGTGCCAGCATCTACGATACCGGGACAATAAAGGGGACCCAGTACTTC. It yields the protein CASIYDTGTIKGTQYF.

This clonotype appeared a few times. The chain couples TRBV20-1 to TRBJ2-1; TRBD2 agrees at 9 bases. Germline lookup yields CDR1 DFQATT and CDR2 SNEGSKA (reference sequence). The CDR3 runs to 16 residues. The trim removed 3 bases at V and 0 bases at J, leaving 6 bases unmatched. CDR3 sequence reads: CSASASGGSSYNEQFF. The CDR3 DNA sequence: TGCAGTGCTAGCGCGAGCGGGGGGAGCTCCTACAATGAGCAGTTCTTC.

The sample holds a few counts of this clonotype. The chain recombines TRBV20-1 with TRBJ2-1; maybe TRBD2 (5 bases). Trimming took off 3 bases at V and 0 bases at J, with 15 bases between the two ends. The CDR3 has 16 amino acids. The germline gives CDR1 DFQATT, CDR2 SNEGSKA (reference sequence). CDR3 sequence (DNA): TGCAGTGCTAGTTCCCCCCAAGCGGACTCCTACAATGAGCAGTTCTTC. Protein: CSASSPQADSYNEQFF.

This clonotype was observed at least ten times. The chain carries TRBV18 and TRBJ1-1; 7 nucleotides agree with TRBD1. The CDR3 totals 14 residues. Germline lookup yields CDR1 KGHSH and CDR2 LQKENI. Unmatched junction bases numbered 3, after V lost 3 bases and J lost 2 bases. DNA of the CDR3: TGTGCCAGCTCACCTTCAGGGGGAAACACTGAAGCTTTCTTT. This encodes CASSPSGGNTEAFF.

This clonotype came up many times. This chain uses TRBV9 with TRBJ1-1; D is unresolved. V lost 0 bases to trimming and J lost 6 bases, with 9 bases between them. This CDR3 has 13 residues. Germline values: CDR1 SGDLS, CDR2 YYNGEE. The CDR3 is CASSVEVYSEAFF. The CDR3 region has the DNA TGTGCCAGCAGCGTAGAAGTGTACTCTGAAGCTTTCTTT.